The TCR beta chain described here comes from a study of breast tumors, draining lymph nodes, adjacent tissues. The study's findings and limits: Data only fit, rather than demonstrated, lymph node origin of most tumor T cells. Data fit most tumor T cells coming from lymph node, expanding in tumor. Tumors had less TCR diversity than lymph nodes, more than nontumor tissue.

MiXCR, run by TCRdb on the multiplex PCR reads, gives a single entry per CDR3 protein. The table lists approximately 250,000 distinct CDR3 sequences, less than 35% of them singletons. Samples came from axillary lymph nodes draining the breast cancer. Germline CDR1 reads SSHAT; CDR2 reads FNYEAQ (reference sequence). This CDR3 is built from 15 residues. In its sample, this clonotype was seen many times. The antigen is unknown. A read error may account for a junction end that differs from germline. The chain joins TRBV7-7 to TRBJ2-5; D is possibly TRBD1 or TRBD2 (5 bases each). The sequenced sample consisted of axillary lymph node tissue. The clonotype originates from a female donor with breast cancer. Some clones in this sample may be carry-over from other donors' samples. The DNA for the CDR3 is TGTGCTAGCAGCTTCGGACGTTTGGGGGTAGAGACCCAGTACTTC. This translates into CASSFGRLGVETQYF.